This T cell receptor beta chain was retrieved from a study of blood T cell repertoires in COVID-19. Study information: From the United States, Italy and Spain came samples of acute and convalescent COVID-19. The analysed material was cDNA or gDNA that came from T cells, B-cell-depleted T cells, or PBMCs.

Data came from immunoSEQ multiplex PCR; TCRdb stores just in-frame clones and leaves some out. The table has roughly 80,000 clones, roughly 80% seen once. This CDR3 region has 15 residues. From germline, CDR1 is SEHNR and CDR2 FQNEAQ (reference sequence). Germline trimming cut 4 bases from V and 3 bases from J; bases unmatched to any gene: 4. The source material was peripheral blood. The chain links TRBV7-9 to TRBJ1-3, with 9 bases matching TRBD1. The TCR originated in a woman aged 55-75 years with acute or convalescent COVID-19. CDR3 coding DNA: TGTGCCAGCAGCTGGGGACAGGGCGATGGAAACACCATATATTTT. It codes for CASSWGQGDGNTIYF.